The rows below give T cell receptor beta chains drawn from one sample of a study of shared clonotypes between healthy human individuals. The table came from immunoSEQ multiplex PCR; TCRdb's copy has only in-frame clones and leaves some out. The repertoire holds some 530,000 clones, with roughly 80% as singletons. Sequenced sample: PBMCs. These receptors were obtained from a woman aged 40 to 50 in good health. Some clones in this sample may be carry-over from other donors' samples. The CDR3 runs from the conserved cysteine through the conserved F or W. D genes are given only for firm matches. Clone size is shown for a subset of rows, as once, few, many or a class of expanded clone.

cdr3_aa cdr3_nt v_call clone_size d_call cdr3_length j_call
CASSRGTSGNNEQFF TGTGCCAGCAGCCGGGGGACTAGCGGAAACAATGAGCAGTTCTTC TRBV27 . TRBD2 15 TRBJ2-1
CASSHPGQGAYEQYF TGTGCCAGTAGTCACCCGGGACAGGGGGCCTACGAGCAGTACTTC TRBV19 . TRBD1 15 TRBJ2-7
CASSREGNTEAFF TGTGCCAGCTCACGTGAAGGGAACACTGAAGCTTTCTTT TRBV18 few . 13 TRBJ1-1
CASSTLVTNTGELFF TGTGCCAGCAGCACACTAGTTACGAACACCGGGGAGCTGTTTTTT TRBV6-1 . . 15 TRBJ2-2
CASSPSPGLGQFF TGTGCCAGTAGTCCTTCTCCGGGTCTGGGGCAGTTCTTC TRBV19 . . 13 TRBJ2-1
CASSPQSNQPQHF TGTGCCAGCTCCCCTCAGTCTAATCAGCCCCAGCATTTT TRBV18 . . 13 TRBJ1-5
CARNVGQYQETQYF TGTGCCCGGAACGTGGGACAGTACCAAGAGACCCAGTACTTC TRBV30 . TRBD1 14 TRBJ2-5
CSATGGYEQYF TGCAGTGCTACAGGGGGCTACGAGCAGTACTTC TRBV20-1 . TRBD1 11 TRBJ2-7
CASGGSGVYNEQFF TGTGCCAGCGGCGGGTCAGGGGTGTACAATGAGCAGTTCTTC TRBV28 . . 14 TRBJ2-1
CASSLQAFRADTQYF TGTGCCAGCAGCCTCCAGGCTTTCCGGGCAGATACGCAGTATTTT TRBV7-2 . . 15 TRBJ2-3
CASSPGQGRATQYF TGCGCCAGCAGCCCGGGACAGGGTCGAGCTACGCAGTATTTT TRBV4-1 . TRBD1 14 TRBJ2-3
CASSHLSGGGISYEQYF TGTGCCAGCAGCCATTTAAGTGGGGGCGGCATCTCCTACGAGCAGTACTTC TRBV14 . . 17 TRBJ2-7
CASSTGTNFYNEQFF TGTGCCAGCAGCACCGGGACAAACTTCTACAATGAGCAGTTCTTC TRBV7-8 . . 15 TRBJ2-1
CASSQLAGGSEQYF TGTGCCAGTAGTCAACTAGCGGGAGGAAGCGAGCAGTACTTC TRBV19 once TRBD2 14 TRBJ2-7
CASSDSDNNEKLFF TGTGCCAGCAGTGATTCCGACAATAATGAAAAACTGTTTTTT TRBV2 . . 14 TRBJ1-4
CASSVAGANVLTF TGTGCCAGCAGCGTAGCTGGGGCCAACGTCCTGACTTTC TRBV2 . . 13 TRBJ2-6
CASSLYPSGTSYEQYF TGCGCCAGCAGCTTGTATCCTAGCGGGACCAGCTACGAGCAGTACTTC TRBV5-1 . TRBD2 16 TRBJ2-7
CASSMEGTETPGELFF TGTGCCAGCAGTATGGAGGGGACAGAGACGCCCGGGGAGCTGTTTTTT TRBV27 . . 16 TRBJ2-2
CASSPGTSERHEQFF TGTGCCAGCTCACCAGGGACTAGCGAGCGACATGAGCAGTTCTTC TRBV18 once TRBD2 15 TRBJ2-1
CATSREFGTVYSYTF TGTGCCACCAGCAGAGAATTTGGGACGGTTTATAGCTACACCTTC TRBV15 . . 15 TRBJ1-2
CASSLGASGANVLTF TGTGCCAGCAGCTTGGGGGCCTCTGGGGCCAACGTCCTGACTTTC TRBV11-1 few . 15 TRBJ2-6
CASSPRGQGYEQYF TGTGCCAGCTCACCAAGGGGACAAGGATACGAGCAGTACTTC TRBV18 . . 14 TRBJ2-7
CSVVSSGLGGNEQFF TGCAGCGTTGTTTCTAGCGGGTTGGGGGGCAATGAGCAGTTCTTC TRBV29-1 . TRBD2 15 TRBJ2-1
CASSLSLAGSYNEQFF TGTGCCAGCAGCTTAAGTCTGGCAGGCTCCTACAATGAGCAGTTCTTC TRBV7-9 . . 16 TRBJ2-1
CASSERYISHQPQHF TGTGCCAGCAGTGAAAGGTATATCAGTCATCAGCCCCAGCATTTT TRBV2 . . 15 TRBJ1-5
CASSASRPARTDTQYF TGTGCCAGCAGTGCATCCAGGCCGGCCCGCACAGATACGCAGTATTTT TRBV25-1 . . 16 TRBJ2-3
CASSYPGTGVQETQYF TGTGCCAGCAGTTACCCGGGGACAGGGGTCCAAGAGACCCAGTACTTC TRBV6-5 . TRBD1 16 TRBJ2-5
CASSRQGAGYGYTF TGTGCCAGCAGTAGACAGGGGGCTGGGTATGGCTACACCTTC TRBV28 . TRBD1 14 TRBJ1-2
CASSEVRLAGGPDTQYF TGTGCCAGCAGTGAAGTGCGACTAGCGGGAGGGCCAGATACGCAGTATTTT TRBV6-1 few TRBD2 17 TRBJ2-3
CASSSTGTAREAQYF TGTGCCAGCAGCTCTACCGGGACAGCAAGAGAAGCCCAGTACTTC TRBV9 many TRBD1 15 TRBJ2-5
CASSQGPGQGRNEQFF TGCGCCAGCAGCCAAGGCCCGGGACAGGGACGGAATGAGCAGTTCTTC TRBV4-1 many TRBD1 16 TRBJ2-1
CASKIRAGGWETQYF TGTGCCAGTAAGATCCGAGCGGGAGGCTGGGAGACCCAGTACTTC TRBV19 . TRBD2 15 TRBJ2-5
CASSPDRGQPQHF TGTGCCAGCAGCCCCGACAGGGGCCAGCCCCAGCATTTT TRBV11-2 . TRBD1 13 TRBJ1-5